The clone carrying this T cell receptor (beta chain) was seen only a few times. The target antigen is unknown. The data stem from a study of identical twins. Broader study findings: Instead of following the same donors, the conclusions were based on cross-sectional statistical analysis.

The CDR3 sequence is 14 residues long. In germline, CDR1 is SGHRS, CDR2 YFSETQ. With 7 bases clipped from V and 2 bases from J, the junction kept 6 bases outside the gene matches. Unique molecular identifiers were present on the cDNA, which also gained a universal primer site by template switching. TCRdb called the 5' RACE reads again in MiXCR, with one record for every CDR3 protein. The sample shows about 570,000 distinct CDR3 sequences, approximately 10% of them seen only once. These records were also assigned to another study, of yellow fever vaccine responses in identical twins. That work contributes: Vaccine-induced T cell responses in twins were reportedly observed to appear partly convergent, partly personalized.

The chain is built from TRBV5-1 and TRBJ1-2; 9 bases are shared with TRBD1. This TCR was sampled from a woman aged 18-30 years in good health. Sequenced: PBMCs. The CDR3 region has the DNA TGCGCCAGCCGACAGGGGGAACGGAACTATGGCTACACCTTC. Protein sequence: CASRQGERNYGYTF.